The T cell receptor beta chain under discussion was sequenced for a study of cytomegalovirus exposure and HLA in healthy donors. Concerning this clone itself: Its antigen is undetermined.

The study ran its PCR with 60 Vbeta and 13 Jbeta primers. Assay used: immunoSEQ multiplex PCR; TCRdb lists only in-frame clones, some missing. The sample yields 75,000 to 100,000 clones, about 74% seen once. Study-level points and caveats: It was 164 TCR beta chains that were listed as cytomegalovirus-associated.

The CDR3 spans 15 residues. V was clipped by 3 bases and J by 0 bases, with 9 bases between them. CDR1 LNHDA and CDR2 SQIVND come from the germline V gene (reference sequence). The chain recombines TRBV19 with TRBJ1-3; D unresolved. Source material: PBMCs. The origin of this receptor is a man aged 60 to 75 in good health and CMV-seropositive. CDR3 loop: CASSITRGSGNTIYF. CDR3 in DNA: TGTGCCAGTAGTATTACACGGGGCTCTGGAAACACCATATATTTT. Using reference TRBV19 and TRBJ1-3 for the parts outside the CDR3, the full variable domain is DGGITQSPKYLFRKEGQNVTLSCEQNLNHDAMYWYRQDPGQGLRLIYYSQIVNDFQKGDIAEGYSVSREKKESFPLTVTSAQKNPTAFYLCASSITRGSGNTIYFGEGSWLTVV.